The 2 T cell receptor beta chains below all came from one sample that was sequenced in a study of shared clonotypes between healthy human individuals. TCRdb's table, derived via immunoSEQ multiplex PCR, lists solely in-frame clones and lacks some. The sample holds roughly 1,500,000 clones, 98% to 99% seen once. Sequencing was performed on naive CD4+ T cells sorted from blood. Subset given: CD45RA+ positively selected. The source is a man aged 30 to 39 in good health.

The chain has TRBV5-6 and TRBJ1-1; 7 nucleotides align to TRBD1. The CDR3 extends over 18 amino acids. Germline CDR1 is SGHDT and CDR2 is YYEEEE. Germline trimming cut 0 bases from V and 1 base from J; bases unmatched to any gene: 12. In nucleotides, the CDR3 is TGTGCCAGCAGCTTGGCCCTGGGGAGGGGGCTAGGGAACACTGAAGCTTTCTTT. It yields the protein CASSLALGRGLGNTEAFF.

This sequence joins TRBV5-4 and TRBJ2-5; D uncertain. CDR3 length equals 15 residues. Deletions cut 3 bases from V and 3 bases from J, with 15 bases between. CDR1 SGHNT and CDR2 YYREEE come from the germline V gene (reference sequence). The CDR3 coding sequence is TGTGCCAGCAGCTCCGCAGGATTCTTAAAAGAGACCCAGTACTTC. As protein: CASSSAGFLKETQYF.